This TCR beta chain comes out of a study of blood T cell repertoires in COVID-19. Study summary: Sites in the United States, Italy and Spain provided acute and convalescent COVID-19 samples. Sources were T cells, B-cell-depleted T cells, or PBMCs; the material itself was cDNA or gDNA.

Germline trimming cut 2 bases from V and 8 bases from J; bases unmatched to any gene: 9. The length of the CDR3 is 16 residues. Germline values: CDR1 SGHTA, CDR2 FQGTGA. The data were produced by immunoSEQ multiplex PCR, yet TCRdb's version contains in-frame clones alone and is incomplete. The table lists 160,000 or so clones, 85% to 90% of them singletons. The TCR comes from a woman in her 70s with acute or convalescent COVID-19. Sequencing was performed on peripheral blood. The V and J genes are TRBV7-3 and TRBJ2-1; the match to TRBD1 covers 10 bases. The CDR3 region has the DNA TGTGCCAGCAGCTTATTCGGGACAGGGGCGGGCGATGAGCAGTTCTTC. This translates into CASSLFGTGAGDEQFF.